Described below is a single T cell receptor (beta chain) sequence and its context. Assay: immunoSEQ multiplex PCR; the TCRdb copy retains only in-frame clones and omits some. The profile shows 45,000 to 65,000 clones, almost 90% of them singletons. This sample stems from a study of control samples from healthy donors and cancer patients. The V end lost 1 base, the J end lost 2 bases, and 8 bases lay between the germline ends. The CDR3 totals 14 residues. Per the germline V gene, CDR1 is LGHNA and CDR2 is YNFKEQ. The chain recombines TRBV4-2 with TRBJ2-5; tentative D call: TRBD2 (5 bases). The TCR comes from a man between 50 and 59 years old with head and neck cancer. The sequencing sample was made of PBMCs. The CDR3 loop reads CASSQVGVQETQYF. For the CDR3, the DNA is TGTGCCAGCAGCCAAGTGGGAGTACAAGAGACCCAGTACTTC.